The rows below give T cell receptor beta chains drawn from one sample of a study of Ad26.COV2.S vaccination and SARS-CoV-2 variants. The assay was immunoSEQ multiplex PCR, and TCRdb's table has in-frame clones only and misses some. Of over 350,000 clones detected, roughly nine tenths appear once; the ten largest clones hold around 3.4%. Sequenced material: peripheral blood, taken in a trial of Ad26.COV2.S vaccine versus placebo. The receptors were sampled from a person aged 18 to 59 who received the Ad26.COV2.S COVID-19 vaccine or a placebo. CDR3s include the opening cysteine and the closing phenylalanine or tryptophan. D genes are given only for firm matches. Size tells how often a clone was seen (once, few, many) or the class of an expanded clone, and some rows leave it out.

length: 14
J: TRBJ1-1
V: TRBV5-1
size: NA
D: NA
CDR3: CASSSGTGNTEAFF
DNA: TGCGCCAGCAGCTCCGGGACGGGGAACACTGAAGCTTTCTTT

length: 17
J: TRBJ1-2
V: TRBV19
size: NA
D: TRBD1
CDR3: CATDRTGEGGTMDGYTF
DNA: TGTGCCACCGACAGGACAGGGGAGGGGGGTACTATGGATGGCTACACCTTC

length: 12
J: TRBJ2-7
V: TRBV6-5
size: once
D: NA
CDR3: CATGASLYEQYF
DNA: TGTGCCACTGGGGCAAGCCTATACGAGCAGTACTTC

length: 15
J: TRBJ1-6
V: TRBV4-1
size: NA
D: NA
CDR3: CASSLKDFINSPLHF
DNA: TGCGCCAGCAGCCTTAAGGACTTTATTAATTCACCCCTCCACTTT

length: 13
J: TRBJ1-2
V: TRBV9
size: NA
D: NA
CDR3: CASSVNRGGDYTF
DNA: TGTGCCAGCAGCGTAAATCGGGGGGGCGACTACACCTTC

length: 15
J: TRBJ2-6
V: TRBV7-8
size: NA
D: NA
CDR3: CASSLNRIMANVLTF
DNA: TGTGCCAGCAGCTTAAACAGGATTATGGCCAACGTCCTGACTTTC

length: 17
J: TRBJ2-3
V: TRBV4-1
size: NA
D: TRBD2
CDR3: CASSRGLSGAWADTQYF
DNA: TGCGCCAGCAGCCGGGGACTTAGCGGGGCCTGGGCAGATACGCAGTATTTT

length: 15
J: TRBJ2-5
V: TRBV5-1
size: NA
D: TRBD2
CDR3: CASSSTGTSEETQYF
DNA: TGCGCCAGCAGCTCCACCGGGACTAGCGAGGAGACCCAGTACTTC

length: 17
J: TRBJ2-2
V: TRBV27
size: once
D: TRBD1
CDR3: CASSSTGQGANTGELFF
DNA: TGTGCCAGCAGTTCAACTGGACAGGGGGCGAACACCGGGGAGCTGTTTTTT

length: 13
J: TRBJ2-7
V: TRBV11-2
size: NA
D: NA
CDR3: CASSLVGGREQYF
DNA: TGTGCCAGCAGCTTAGTGGGGGGGCGCGAGCAGTACTTC

length: 13
J: TRBJ1-2
V: TRBV6-6
size: NA
D: NA
CDR3: CASTRVRNYGYTF
DNA: TGTGCCAGCACTCGGGTCCGAAACTATGGCTACACCTTC

length: 15
J: TRBJ1-1
V: TRBV5-5
size: once
D: NA
CDR3: CASTRPGGQGTEAFF
DNA: TGTGCCAGCACCCGACCGGGGGGGCAGGGGACTGAAGCTTTCTTT

length: 14
J: TRBJ1-1
V: TRBV5-6
size: NA
D: NA
CDR3: CASREGVLNTEAFF
DNA: TGTGCCAGCAGGGAAGGGGTGCTGAACACTGAAGCTTTCTTT

length: 12
J: TRBJ2-3
V: TRBV2
size: NA
D: NA
CDR3: CASSDRGDTQYF
DNA: TGTGCCAGCAGTGACAGAGGGGATACGCAGTATTTT

length: 14
J: TRBJ1-1
V: TRBV7-2
size: few
D: TRBD1
CDR3: CASSFYRGSTEAFF
DNA: TGTGCCAGCAGCTTTTACAGGGGTAGCACTGAAGCTTTCTTT

length: 14
J: TRBJ2-6
V: TRBV11-2
size: NA
D: NA
CDR3: CASQTWSGANVLTF
DNA: TGTGCCAGCCAAACGTGGTCTGGGGCCAACGTCCTGACTTTC

length: 12
J: TRBJ1-1
V: TRBV19
size: NA
D: TRBD1
CDR3: CASSSTGVEAFF
DNA: TGTGCCAGTAGTTCAACAGGGGTTGAAGCTTTCTTT

length: 14
J: TRBJ1-6
V: TRBV2
size: NA
D: NA
CDR3: CASSEEGSRSPLHF
DNA: TGTGCCAGCAGTGAAGAGGGTTCGCGTTCACCCCTCCACTTT

length: 14
J: TRBJ1-1
V: TRBV6-5
size: NA
D: NA
CDR3: CASRTDGMNTEAFF
DNA: TGTGCCAGCAGAACCGACGGTATGAACACTGAAGCTTTCTTT

length: 13
J: TRBJ2-2
V: TRBV5-1
size: NA
D: NA
CDR3: CASRPLGLGELFF
DNA: TGCGCCAGCAGACCACTAGGCCTCGGGGAGCTGTTTTTT

length: 13
J: TRBJ1-6
V: TRBV19
size: NA
D: NA
CDR3: CASSTALSSPLHF
DNA: TGTGCCAGTAGTACGGCCTTAAGTTCACCCCTCCACTTT

length: 17
J: TRBJ2-7
V: TRBV4-2
size: NA
D: TRBD2
CDR3: CASSQDNLAENSYEQYF
DNA: TGTGCCAGCAGCCAAGACAATCTAGCGGAAAACTCCTACGAGCAGTACTTC

length: 15
J: TRBJ2-1
V: TRBV5-8
size: NA
D: TRBD1
CDR3: CASNAPTTGENEQFF
DNA: TGTGCCAGCAACGCACCCACGACAGGGGAGAATGAGCAGTTCTTC

length: 16
J: TRBJ2-1
V: TRBV12-5
size: NA
D: NA
CDR3: CASGTYRDGLFNEQFF
DNA: TGTGCTAGTGGCACCTACCGGGACGGTCTGTTCAATGAGCAGTTCTTC